This entry lists 12 T cell receptor beta chains sequenced from one sample in a study of cytomegalovirus exposure and HLA in healthy donors. 13 Jbeta primers and 60 Vbeta primers were used for the PCR. Libraries were prepared by immunoSEQ multiplex PCR; TCRdb keeps only in-frame clonotypes and omits some of them. The sample records 90,000 or so clones, about three quarters being singletons. Sample: PBMCs. The receptors here all came from a female donor in good health and CMV-seronegative.

In this sample, this clone turned up once. The V call is TRBV9, the J call TRBJ2-4; D is uncertain. The CDR3 length is 15 residues. Germline V gene sequence: CDR1 SGDLS, CDR2 YYNGEE. Between the trimmed V and J ends, which lost 0 bases and 3 bases, there was a span of 10 bases. CDR3 coding DNA: TGTGCCAGCAGCGTAGGACTGGAAGACAAAAACATTCAGTACTTC. Translated, it gives CASSVGLEDKNIQYF. Full variable domain (missing parts from reference TRBV9 and TRBJ2-4): DSGVTQTPKHLITATGQRVTLRCSPRSGDLSVYWYQQSLDQGLQFLIQYYNGEERAKGNILERFSAQQFPDLHSELNLSSLELGDSALYFCASSVGLEDKNIQYFGAGTRLSVL.

The V and J genes are TRBV5-1 and TRBJ2-7, with TRBD2 matching 8 bases. Per germline, CDR1 SGHRS and CDR2 YFSETQ. The V segment lost 0 bases and the J segment 2 bases; nucleotides outside the gene matches: 4. The CDR3 covers 15 residues. This chain's CDR3 is CASSLDAGGPYEQYF. The CDR3 DNA reads TGCGCCAGCAGCTTGGATGCGGGAGGACCCTACGAGCAGTACTTC.

This chain connects TRBV13 to TRBJ2-7, with a weak D call TRBD2 (5 bases). CDR1 and CDR2 (germline): PRHDT, FYEKMQ (reference sequence). The V end lost 5 bases, the J end lost 5 bases, and 13 bases lay between the germline ends. The CDR3 runs to 13 residues. The CDR3 here is CASSPGPSHEQYF. The CDR3 DNA is TGTGCCAGCAGCCCAGGACCTAGCCACGAGCAGTACTTC.

V and J are TRBV28 and TRBJ1-2; the D gene is possibly TRBD1 (6 bases). V lost 5 bases, J lost 4 bases, and 17 bases lay in between. CDR1 MDHEN and CDR2 SYDVKM come from the germline V gene. CDR3 length: 15 residues. This CDR3 is CASSPPSGGGYGYTF. The CDR3, as DNA: TGTGCCAGCAGTCCTCCGAGTGGGGGCGGCTATGGCTACACCTTC.

The V gene is TRBV6-1, the J gene TRBJ2-7; 7 bases align to TRBD2. V was pared by 6 bases and J by 4 bases, with 12 bases of the junction left unmatched. Germline values: CDR1 MNHNS, CDR2 SASEGT. The CDR3 extends over 15 amino acids. The CDR3 sequence: CASRAGGGSGYEQYF. CDR3 DNA sequence: TGTGCCAGCAGGGCCGGGGGAGGGTCGGGGTACGAGCAGTACTTC.

The V gene is TRBV5-1, the J gene TRBJ2-5; TRBD1 is a possible D gene (6 bases). Trimming shortened V by 0 bases and J by 5 bases, and 14 bases separated the two germline ends. The V gene's germline CDR1 is SGHRS and CDR2 YFSETQ. This CDR3 has 15 amino acids. The CDR3, as DNA: TGCGCCAGCAGCTTGGAACAGGGTAGGGTGGAGACCCAGTACTTC. It translates to CASSLEQGRVETQYF.

Note on this clone: A junction boundary mismatches the germline segment, possibly from a read error. The chain combines TRBV7-7 with TRBJ2-1, with D perhaps TRBD2 (6 bases). Germline values: CDR1 SSHAT, CDR2 FNYEAQ (reference sequence). The CDR3 totals 15 residues. Here the CDR3 DNA reads TGTGCTAGCAGCCCCCTCGGGAGCTCCTACAATGAGCAGTTCTTC. As protein: CASSPLGSSYNEQFF.

Only a few counts were recorded for this clone. The chain uses TRBV4-2 and TRBJ1-5; 11 bases fit TRBD1. CDR1 and CDR2 from the germline V gene are LGHNA and YNFKEQ. V shed 4 bases and J 3 bases; nucleotides not matched to a gene: 2. The CDR3 spans 15 residues. The CDR3 is CASSPGQGVNQPQHF. Written as DNA, the CDR3 is TGTGCCAGCAGCCCGGGACAGGGGGTCAATCAGCCCCAGCATTTT.

The rearrangement joins TRBV10-3 to TRBJ2-4; 7 nucleotides agree with TRBD2. In germline, CDR1 is ENHRY, CDR2 SYGVKD. Unmatched junction bases numbered 1, after V lost 2 bases and J lost 0 bases. The CDR3 is made up of 15 amino acids. The CDR3 spells CAISERGVAKNIQYF. The CDR3 DNA follows: TGTGCCATCAGTGAGCGGGGGGTAGCCAAAAACATTCAGTACTTC.

This clone has just a few counts. V is TRBV6-6 and J is TRBJ1-5, with 7 bases aligning to TRBD1. CDR3 size: 14 residues. Trimming took 6 bases from V and 4 from J; bases not matched to a gene: 6. Per germline, CDR1 MNHNY and CDR2 SVGAGI (reference sequence). The CDR3 region has the DNA TGTGCCAGCAGAGAGACAGGGTCGAATCAGCCCCAGCATTTT. This codes for CASRETGSNQPQHF.

The genes are TRBV28 and TRBJ1-5; D is perhaps TRBD1 (5 bases). The CDR3 covers 16 residues. V lost 6 bases, J lost 4 bases, and 19 bases lay in between. The germline gives CDR1 MDHEN, CDR2 SYDVKM. Written as DNA, the CDR3 is TGTGCCAGCAGGGGGTCACAGGCGCTCCTTAATCAGCCCCAGCATTTT. Amino acids: CASRGSQALLNQPQHF.

The V call is TRBV19, the J call TRBJ1-1; D call uncertain. The CDR3 has 14 residues. Deletions cut 3 bases from V and 1 base from J, with 9 bases between. The germline V gene encodes CDR1 LNHDA and CDR2 SQIVND (reference sequence). CDR3 bases: TGTGCCAGTAGTATTTACAACAGGAACACTGAAGCTTTCTTT. It codes for CASSIYNRNTEAFF.